These T cell receptor beta chains were read from a single sample in a study of T cell responses to AZD1222 COVID-19 vaccine. Only in-frame clones appear in the TCRdb table, and some are missing; sequencing was by immunoSEQ multiplex PCR. The sample records 70,000 to 80,000 clones, roughly 75% being singletons. The specimen comprised peripheral blood, sampled 28 days after the second AZD1222 dose. These receptors were obtained from an adult who received the AZD1222 COVID-19 vaccine. CDR3s include the opening cysteine and the closing phenylalanine or tryptophan. A D gene is named only where the DNA matches it firmly. Expanded clones are given a class, and other clones once, few, many or no size at all.

TRBV6-2/TRBV6-3	-	TRBJ2-5	TRBD1	TGTGCCAGCAGCGCCGCAGGGGGAGAGGGGGAGACCCAGTACTTC	CASSAAGGEGETQYF
TRBV5-1	-	TRBJ2-1	-	TGCGCCAGCAGCTTGAGCGGACTCCTCTACAATGAGCAGTTCTTC	CASSLSGLLYNEQFF
TRBV2	few	TRBJ2-5	-	TGTGCCAGCAGTGAGGTGGGGCAGACCCAGTACTTC	CASSEVGQTQYF
TRBV2	few	TRBJ1-1	TRBD1	TGTGCCAGCAGCTCCGACAGGGGGGGAACTGAAGCTTTCTTT	CASSSDRGGTEAFF
TRBV27	-	TRBJ2-7	-	TGTGCCAGCCGCCCCTTTTTTGGGGCCAGAGGCTACGAGCAGTACTTC	CASRPFFGARGYEQYF
TRBV21-1	-	TRBJ2-5	-	TGTGCCAGCAGCAACCTCACGGAGGGAAGTTCCCAAGAGACCCAGTACTTC	CASSNLTEGSSQETQYF
TRBV5-1	-	TRBJ2-3	-	TGCGCCAGCAGCTTGGCCGGGGGAACAGATACGCAGTATTTT	CASSLAGGTDTQYF
TRBV7-3	-	TRBJ1-1	-	TGTGCCAGCAGCTCACAAACGCGGGGGGCTTCCGACACTGAAGCTTTCTTT	CASSSQTRGASDTEAFF
TRBV11-3	-	TRBJ2-5	-	TGTGCCAGCAGCCGGATACAGGGAGGCCGGGAGACCCAGTACTTC	CASSRIQGGRETQYF
TRBV24-1	-	TRBJ2-3	TRBD2	TGTGCCACCAGTGACCGACGGGAGGCCACAGATACGCAGTATTTT	CATSDRREATDTQYF
TRBV7-7	few	TRBJ2-2	-	TGTGCTAGCAGCTTAGATTTTTCGAGCACCGGGGAGCTGTTTTTT	CASSLDFSSTGELFF
TRBV19	-	TRBJ2-3	TRBD2	TGTGCCAGTAACCTAGCGGGAGTCCCAGATACGCAGTATTTT	CASNLAGVPDTQYF
TRBV30	-	TRBJ1-5	-	TGTGCCTGGACTCCTAAAGAGAGCAATCAGCCCCAGCATTTT	CAWTPKESNQPQHF
TRBV27	-	TRBJ2-7	TRBD1	TGTGCCAGCAGTCCCGGGACAGGACCCTACGAGCAGTACTTC	CASSPGTGPYEQYF
TRBV19	-	TRBJ1-5	-	TGTGCCAAGCGGCGGTCGCCCCAGCATTTT	CAKRRSPQHF
TRBV19	-	TRBJ2-3	-	TGTGCCAGTAGTGATATGGCAGGTGTACGTACAGATACGCAGTATTTT	CASSDMAGVRTDTQYF
TRBV3-1/TRBV3-2	-	TRBJ1-3	-	TGTGCCAGCAGCCAAGCGTCGGTAAACACCATATATTTT	CASSQASVNTIYF
TRBV7-8	-	TRBJ2-7	-	TGTGCCAGCAGCATTGGACAGTTCTACGAGCAGTACTTC	CASSIGQFYEQYF
TRBV5-1	-	TRBJ2-3	TRBD2	TGCGCCAGCAGCCGGGGGGTGCAGGGAACAGATACGCAGTATTTT	CASSRGVQGTDTQYF
TRBV11-2	-	TRBJ2-2	TRBD1	TGTGCCAGCAGCCCGGACAGGGGCCGAGGGGACACCGGGGAGCTGTTTTTT	CASSPDRGRGDTGELFF
TRBV7-8	-	TRBJ1-5	-	TGTGCCAGCACCCAGGTTGGCAATCAGCCCCAGCATTTT	CASTQVGNQPQHF
TRBV11-1	-	TRBJ1-1	-	TGTGCCAGCAGCCCTAGGACAGCGATGAACACTGAAGCTTTCTTT	CASSPRTAMNTEAFF
TRBV30	-	TRBJ1-6	TRBD1	TGTGCCTGGAGTGCCCCCGGACAGGGGCTCTATAATTCACCCCTCCACTTT	CAWSAPGQGLYNSPLHF
TRBV5-6	once	TRBJ2-7	-	TGTGCCAGCAGCTTGGGACTAGTGTTCTACGAGCAGTACTTC	CASSLGLVFYEQYF
TRBV7-2	-	TRBJ2-3	TRBD2	TGTGCCAGCAGCACGGGACTAGCGACGAGCACAGATACGCAGTATTTT	CASSTGLATSTDTQYF
TRBV27	-	TRBJ2-7	TRBD2	TGTGCCAGCAGTTTATCCCTAGCGGATTCCTACGAGCAGTACTTC	CASSLSLADSYEQYF
TRBV20-1	-	TRBJ2-7	-	TGCAGTGCTAGAGGGGGATACGAGCAGTACTTC	CSARGGYEQYF
TRBV4-2	few	TRBJ1-4	-	TGTGCCAGCAGCCGAGCAAGCCGGGAACTGTTTTTT	CASSRASRELFF
TRBV7-6	-	TRBJ2-1	-	TGTGCCAGCAGCGCGCCCCCGATCGATGAGCAGTTCTTC	CASSAPPIDEQFF
TRBV24-1	-	TRBJ2-7	TRBD1	TGTGCCACCAGTGATGCCCGGACAGGGGGCCGGGAGCAGTACTTC	CATSDARTGGREQYF
TRBV10-3	-	TRBJ2-4	-	TGTGCCATCTTAAGAGGGGGAATGCGGCAGTACTTC	CAILRGGMRQYF
TRBV28	-	TRBJ2-3	-	TGTGCCAGCAGTTCCCCAACAGGGATGGATACGCAGTATTTT	CASSSPTGMDTQYF